This TCR beta chain was recovered during a study of metastatic and nonmetastatic thyroid tumors. Whole-study findings and limits: Benign nodules reportedly had significantly lower TCR beta diversity than malignant thyroid tumors in blood and tumor.

No patient received treatment before thyroid surgery. Details on this clone: The target antigen is unknown.

V shed 4 bases and J shed 4 bases, with 21 bases lying between them. Germline lookup yields CDR1 MDHEN and CDR2 SYDVKM. The CDR3 is 17 residues long. From the PCR reads, TCRdb re-called clones with MiXCR. The profile shows roughly 15,000 clones, approximately 12% of them singletons. The sequence was collected from a female donor with papillary thyroid cancer or a benign thyroid nodule (not recorded which). Some clones in this sample may be carry-over from other donors' samples. Material for sequencing was blood. The chain employs TRBV28 and TRBJ2-3; D is unclear. The CDR3 sequence: CASSSTPTITWSDTQYF. The CDR3, as DNA: TGTGCCAGCAGTTCAACCCCGACAATAACCTGGTCAGATACGCAGTATTTT.